The clone carrying this TCR beta chain was picked up a small number of times. What it binds is unknown. The sample originates from a study of blood T cells in healthy people across ages. Points from the study as a whole: Observed TCR beta diversity showed a strong correlation with the percentage of naive T cells as measured by flow cytometry.

The second PCR ran about 6 to 12 cycles with a sample-barcoded 5' primer and J-beta primers. TCRdb used MiXCR to reprocess the 5' RACE reads, holding one entry per CDR3 protein. The sample contains 750,000 to 950,000 distinct CDR3 sequences, 29% of which appear only once. The same data also contributed to another study, on T cells of mothers and their children. As reported in that work: Donation involved a few healthy Caucasian mothers and the six children that they had.

This TCR was sampled from a woman in her thirties or forties in good health. Sequencing was performed on blood.

CDR3 DNA: TGTGCCACCAGCAGAGAAGGGGGAAAGCGTACGCAGTATTTT. The encoded protein is CATSREGGKRTQYF. The V and J genes are TRBV15 and TRBJ2-3; D is perhaps TRBD1 (6 bases). Trimming cost V 0 bases and J 8 bases, with 12 bases left between them. CDR3 size: 14 residues. Germline assignment: CDR1 LNHNV and CDR2 YYDKDF (reference sequence).